These 26 T cell receptor beta chains originate from one sample sequenced in a study of blood T cell repertoires in COVID-19. Profiling relied on immunoSEQ multiplex PCR, and the TCRdb table lists in-frame clones only, not all of them. The sample contains 77,000 or so clones, 70% to 90% of which appear only once. The sample consisted of peripheral blood. These receptors all come from a man aged 50 to 60 with active COVID-19.

This clone appeared a single time. V usage is TRBV10-3 and J usage is TRBJ2-1, with 7 nucleotides matching TRBD2. J gave up 0 bases and V 2 bases, and 4 bases lay outside the gene matches. Germline CDR1 is ENHRY and CDR2 is SYGVKD. The CDR3 sequence is 16 residues long. CDR3 protein: CAISEPGLVSYNEQFF. CDR3 sequence (DNA): TGTGCCATCAGTGAGCCCGGACTAGTCTCCTACAATGAGCAGTTCTTC.

CDR3 in DNA: TGTGCCAGCAGTTCGGGTTACGGCGGGAGGATCACGAACACCGGGGAGCTGTTTTTT. Encoded protein: CASSSGYGGRITNTGELFF. This sequence joins TRBV28 and TRBJ2-2, with 8 bases aligning to TRBD2. The CDR3 sequence is 19 residues long. V shed 4 bases, J shed 0 bases, and the junction held 13 bases outside the gene matches. Germline V gene sequence: CDR1 MDHEN, CDR2 SYDVKM. The entire variable domain, with the rest obtained from reference TRBV28 and TRBJ2-2, is as follows: DVKVTQSSRYLVKRTGEKVFLECVQDMDHENMFWYRQDPGLGLRLIYFSYDVKMKEKGDIPEGYSVSREKKERFSLILESASTNQTSMYLCASSSGYGGRITNTGELFFGEGSRLTVL.

This clone is categorized as large. The chain joins TRBV3-1 (or the pseudogene TRBV3-2) to TRBJ2-5, with no clear D. Germline CDR1 reads LGHDT; CDR2 reads YNNKEL (reference sequence). V was cut by 1 base and J by 2 bases, with 23 bases left in between. The CDR3 is 19 residues long. CDR3 DNA: TGTGCCAGCAGCCAAGCCGCAAGCTTTGTGTTGGCGGCACAAGAGACCCAGTACTTC. Translating it yields CASSQAASFVLAAQETQYF.

The genes are TRBV7-8 and TRBJ1-2, with TRBD1 matching over 8 bases. CDR1 and CDR2 from the germline V gene are SGHVS and FQNEAQ. The CDR3 spans 17 residues. Trimming cost V 1 base and J 3 bases; bases outside gene matches: 10. The CDR3 DNA is TGTGCCAGCAGCTTAGTGGTGGGTGACAGGGGTGACTATGGCTACACCTTC. It yields the protein CASSLVVGDRGDYGYTF. The full variable domain, with the rest looked up from reference TRBV7-8 and TRBJ1-2, is GAGVSQSPRYKVAKRGQDVALRCDPISGHVSLFWYQQALGQGPEFLTYFQNEAQLDKSGLPSDRFFAERPEGSVSTLKIQRTQQEDSAVYLCASSLVVGDRGDYGYTFGSGTRLTVV.

J is TRBJ2-7 and V is TRBV2; 9 bases are shared with TRBD1. V dropped 7 bases and J dropped 3; count of bases not matched to a gene: 7. Germline V CDR1 and CDR2: SNHLY, FYNNEI. CDR3 length: 14 residues. CDR3 nucleotide sequence: TGTGCCAGCATCCGGGACAGGGAGATCTACGAGCAGTACTTC. Protein product: CASIRDREIYEQYF. The variable domain in full, with the rest retrieved from reference TRBV2 and TRBJ2-7, is EPEVTQTPSHQVTQMGQEVILRCVPISNHLYFYWYRQILGQKVEFLVSFYNNEISEKSEIFDDQFSVERPDGSNFTLKIRSTKLEDSAMYFCASIRDREIYEQYFGPGTRLTVT.

This sequence joins TRBV19 and TRBJ1-2, with a weak D call TRBD1 (5 bases). Germline V CDR1 and CDR2: LNHDA, SQIVND (reference sequence). The CDR3 extends over 15 amino acids. Deletions cut 3 bases from V and 8 bases from J, with 19 bases between. CDR3 amino acids: CASSMEGFNLGGYTF. The CDR3 coding sequence is TGTGCCAGTAGTATGGAGGGGTTCAATCTAGGAGGCTACACCTTC.

This clone appeared a few times. V usage is TRBV28 and J usage is TRBJ2-7; TRBD1 aligns across 7 bases. The germline CDR1 and CDR2 sequences are MDHEN and SYDVKM. The length of the CDR3 is 12 residues. V shed 6 bases, J shed 3 bases, and the junction held 2 bases outside the gene matches. The CDR3, as DNA: TGTGCCAGCAGACCAGGGGGCTACGAGCAGTACTTC. Translating gives CASRPGGYEQYF.

This sequence joins TRBV25-1 and TRBJ2-3, with 7 bases matching TRBD2. V shed 3 bases and J 4 bases; nucleotides not matched to a gene: 7. Germline CDR1 and CDR2: MGHDK and SYGVNS. There are 15 residues in the CDR3. The CDR3 DNA reads as TGTGCCAGCAGTGACGGGGGGTACTCATCAGATACGCAGTATTTT. As protein: CASSDGGYSSDTQYF.

This clone was picked up one time. The CDR3 reads CASNNRAALYEQYF. DNA of the CDR3: TGTGCCAGCAACAACAGGGCAGCGCTCTACGAGCAGTACTTC. The chain couples TRBV9 to TRBJ2-7; weak D call: TRBD1 (6 bases). Germline V gene sequence: CDR1 SGDLS, CDR2 YYNGEE. The V gene lost 6 bases and the J gene lost 3 bases, with 16 bases spanning the gap. This CDR3 has 14 residues.

The rearrangement links TRBV5-8 to TRBJ2-1; no firm D call. With 4 bases removed from V and 3 bases from J, the gap between germline ends came to 14 bases. This CDR3 contains 15 residues. From germline, CDR1 is SGHTS and CDR2 YDEGEE. The chain's CDR3 is CASSIGSSVYNEQFF. The CDR3 DNA is TGTGCCAGCAGCATTGGTAGCTCCGTCTACAATGAGCAGTTCTTC. The full variable domain, with the rest looked up from reference TRBV5-8 and TRBJ2-1, is EAGVTQSPTHLIKTRGQQATLRCSPISGHTSVYWYQQALGLGLQFLLWYDEGEERNRGNFPPRFSGRQFPNYSSELNVNALELEDSALYLCASSIGSSVYNEQFFGPGTRLTVL.

The rearrangement links TRBV7-3 to TRBJ2-2; D may be TRBD2 (6 bases). CDR1 and CDR2 (germline): SGHTA, FQGTGA. Trimming removed 6 bases from V and 2 bases from J, with 13 bases in between. This CDR3 region has 15 residues. The CDR3 nucleotides are TGTGCCAGCAGGCCCGGGACTTTAAACACCGGGGAGCTGTTTTTT. The encoded protein is CASRPGTLNTGELFF.

J is TRBJ2-1 and V is TRBV5-4, with 10 bases matching TRBD2. Per germline, CDR1 SGHNT and CDR2 YYREEE (reference sequence). The CDR3 spans 15 residues. After removal of 4 bases from V and 5 bases from J, the junction contained 6 bases not matched to a gene. The CDR3 sequence is CASSQSGGADNEQFF. CDR3 bases: TGTGCCAGCAGCCAGAGCGGGGGGGCCGACAATGAGCAGTTCTTC.

The chain carries TRBV6-5 and TRBJ1-3; D ambiguous. The CDR3 is 16 amino acids. Trimming took off 2 bases at V and 3 bases at J, with 14 bases between the two ends. CDR1 is MNHEY and CDR2 is SVGAGI in the germline V gene. For the CDR3, the DNA is TGTGCCAGCAGTTACGGCGCGGATATTGGTGGAAACACCATATATTTT. It translates to CASSYGADIGGNTIYF.

The chain combines TRBV6-1 with TRBJ1-1; D remains ambiguous. Germline-derived CDR1 and CDR2 are MNHNS and SASEGT. This CDR3 has 13 residues. V was pared by 5 bases and J by 9 bases, with 16 bases between. The CDR3 DNA is TGTGCCAGCAGTTCTCGGGTGGAGGGAAAAGCTTTCTTT. Its protein product is CASSSRVEGKAFF.

The chain joins TRBV5-1 to TRBJ1-2; TRBD1 aligns across 7 bases. The CDR3 length is 14 residues. The trim removed 4 bases at V and 4 bases at J, leaving 7 bases unmatched. The germline CDR1 and CDR2 sequences are SGHRS and YFSETQ. For the CDR3, the DNA is TGCGCCAGCAGCCCAAAGGGGGCAGGCTATGGCTACACCTTC. It is translated as CASSPKGAGYGYTF.

The V call is TRBV11-2, the J call TRBJ2-7; D not resolved. The V end was cut by 2 bases, the J end by 4 bases, with 9 bases between. Germline V lookup: CDR1 SGHAT, CDR2 FQNNGV. The CDR3 is made up of 13 amino acids. This CDR3 is CASSLLQAYEQYF. CDR3 coding DNA: TGTGCCAGCAGCTTACTTCAGGCATACGAGCAGTACTTC.

This chain uses TRBV19 with TRBJ1-1; D unclear. Germline lookup yields CDR1 LNHDA and CDR2 SQIVND (reference sequence). The CDR3 is 15 residues long. Trimming shortened V by 7 bases and J by 0 bases, and 15 bases separated the two germline ends. CDR3 nucleotide sequence: TGTGCCAGTACCACCTTGGACTTCTTGAACACTGAAGCTTTCTTT. It translates to CASTTLDFLNTEAFF.

The rearrangement joins TRBV5-1 to TRBJ1-2; 7 bases line up with TRBD1. V shed 2 bases, J shed 8 bases, and the junction held 3 bases outside the gene matches. The germline V gene has CDR1 SGHRS and CDR2 YFSETQ. The CDR3 sequence is 12 residues long. The CDR3 bases are TGCGCCAGCAGCTTTGACAGGGCGGGCTACACCTTC. It specifies CASSFDRAGYTF.

The V gene is TRBV27, the J gene TRBJ2-3; TRBD2 matches 7 bases. From germline, CDR1 is MNHEY and CDR2 SMNVEV (reference sequence). Trimming removed 6 bases from V and 2 bases from J; junction bases left unmatched: 14. CDR3 length: 17 amino acids. CDR3 nucleotide sequence: TGTGCCAGCAGCCACCGACGGCGGGAGACGAACACAGATACGCAGTATTTT. Translated: CASSHRRRETNTDTQYF.

This clone was observed once. The chain recombines TRBV19 with TRBJ2-2; D is perhaps TRBD2 (5 bases). The CDR3 loop spans 17 amino acids. Between the trimmed V and J ends, which lost 4 bases and 7 bases, there was a span of 22 bases. Germline lookup yields CDR1 LNHDA and CDR2 SQIVND (reference sequence). Here the CDR3 reads CASSKLPQGGFSGELFF. The CDR3 DNA sequence: TGTGCCAGTAGTAAACTTCCTCAAGGCGGGTTCAGCGGGGAGCTGTTTTTT.

DNA of the CDR3: TGTGCCAGCAGTCTCCGGACTGAAGCTTTCTTT. Translation: CASSLRTEAFF. The V gene is TRBV12-3 or TRBV12-4, the J gene TRBJ1-1; D gene ambiguous. The CDR3 has 11 amino acids. V was cut by 5 bases and J by 5 bases, with 6 bases left in between.

The chain uses TRBV7-3 and TRBJ2-2; the D gene is possibly TRBD2 (5 bases). The germline V gene has CDR1 SGHTA and CDR2 FQGTGA. The CDR3 totals 13 residues. V was shortened by 1 base and J by 7 bases, with 7 bases between the two germline ends. CDR3: CASSLMRDGELFF. The CDR3 DNA reads as TGTGCCAGCAGCTTAATGAGGGACGGGGAGCTGTTTTTT.

The chain joins TRBV2 to TRBJ2-2, with a tentative D call TRBD1 (6 bases). The V gene lost 2 bases and the J gene lost 7 bases, with 8 bases spanning the gap. The CDR3 has 13 residues. Germline CDR1 and CDR2: SNHLY and FYNNEI. Written as DNA, the CDR3 is TGTGCCAGCAGTGAACAGGACAGCGGGGAGCTGTTTTTT. It translates to CASSEQDSGELFF.

This sequence joins TRBV7-6 and TRBJ2-1; 8 bases line up with TRBD2. CDR1 is SGHVS, CDR2 FNYEAQ, per germline. V was pared by 4 bases and J by 1 base, with 6 bases of the junction left unmatched. This CDR3 is built from 16 residues. In DNA form, the CDR3 reads TGTGCCAGCAGCTCGAGCGGGAGAATTTCCTACAATGAGCAGTTCTTC. This translates into CASSSSGRISYNEQFF.

The chain carries TRBV19 and TRBJ2-1; D is possibly TRBD1 (5 bases). V dropped 4 bases and J dropped 5 bases, with 15 bases sitting between them. Germline values: CDR1 LNHDA, CDR2 SQIVND (reference sequence). The CDR3 sequence is 15 residues long. The CDR3 region has the DNA TGTGCCAGTAGTACCAGGGAAGGGATGGACAATGAGCAGTTCTTC. Its protein is CASSTREGMDNEQFF.

This chain uses TRBV5-1 with TRBJ2-2, with D perhaps matching TRBD2 (5 bases). Germline CDR1 reads SGHRS; CDR2 reads YFSETQ. With 4 bases removed from V and 6 bases from J, the gap between germline ends came to 19 bases. The CDR3 runs to 16 residues. The CDR3 region has the DNA TGCGCCAGCAGCACCCCCGGGAAACAAACGGCCGGGGAGCTGTTTTTT. Its translation: CASSTPGKQTAGELFF. The entire variable domain, with the rest obtained from reference TRBV5-1 and TRBJ2-2, is as follows: KAGVTQTPRYLIKTRGQQVTLSCSPISGHRSVSWYQQTPGQGLQFLFEYFSETQRNKGNFPGRFSGRQFSNSRSEMNVSTLELGDSALYLCASSTPGKQTAGELFFGEGSRLTVL.